Described below is a single TCR beta chain sequence and its context. There is no known antigen for this receptor. A clone one base away is much larger, so this may be a read error. Donors were 40 or so systemically healthy Caucasian individuals from Russia aged 6 to 90 years. Each donor gave approximately 10 milliliters of peripheral blood, collected into EDTA-treated Vacutainer tubes. PBMCs were isolated by Ficoll-Paque density-gradient centrifugation, with at least 6 million obtained per sample. Total RNA was extracted from PBMCs with Trizol reagent, with at least 5.5 micrograms obtained per sample. Naive CD45RAhigh/CD27high T cell percentages were measured by flow cytometry on a PBMC aliquot from every donor. The library relied on 5' RACE. TCRdb lists the instrument as Illumina HiSeq 2500. The second PCR ran for about 6 to 11 cycles and used a J-beta primer mix along with a sample-barcoded 5' primer. A unique molecular identifier was introduced onto each TCR beta cDNA molecule by a template-switch 5' adaptor carrying 12 random nucleotides. Each sample yielded at least 3 million CDR3-containing paired-end reads. First-strand cDNA was synthesized from all RNA with the Mint cDNA synthesis kit, primed by a TRBC-specific oligonucleotide. Following uracil-DNA glycosylase treatment, a first 18-cycle PCR with universal primers M1SS and BC2_uni_R was performed on all cDNA. The study's processing was this. Normalization of each sample was performed by random selection of 1 million high-quality reads, each carrying a distinct molecular identifier. Instead of being binned into consensus sequences, reads that shared molecular identifiers were thrown out. MiTCR, set to a Q25 quality threshold and the strictest error-elimination algorithm, was used for CDR3 identification, clonotype clustering and error correction. A nonparametric unseen species model with Euler transformation was used to estimate lower-bound total TCR beta diversity. The public reads were reanalyzed by TCRdb: fastp trimming at Q25, MiXCR alignment, in-frame beta chains only. Duplicate CDR3 protein sequences are folded into a single record with the most common DNA and genes. The authors' filters were not applied to this entry. The sample records roughly 790,000 distinct CDR3 sequences, around 40% of which are singletons. Of the sample, approximately 22% is held by the ten largest clones.

The entry originates in a study of blood T cells in healthy people across ages (dated by TCRdb to about 2015). Background for the entire study: In model experiments, template switching captured about one uniquely barcoded TCR beta cDNA molecule for every two T cells. To avoid experimental bias, donors of different ages were randomly spread across the sequencing lanes. For two donors (one aged 18 to 30 and one aged 80 or older), the study analyzed two additional independent replicas of 1 million unique cDNA reads from the same blood draw. To track age-related changes in TCR beta repertoire diversity, the study relied on deep sequencing normalized with unique cDNA molecular identifiers. Four age groups were formed from the donors: young (average about 17 years), middle-aged (more than 35), aged (over 55) and long-lived (less than 85).

V lost 4 bases and J lost 4 bases; the stretch between them is 11 bases long. CDR1 and CDR2, per the germline V gene (reference sequence), are LNHDA and SQIVND. The CDR3 runs 14 amino acids, cysteine and phenylalanine included. The read is trimmed to its CDR3 DNA, 42 bases read in frame from base 1. What the authors observed across the whole study: Observed TCR beta diversity per million T cells fell roughly linearly with age, and a significant reduction was already apparent by age around 36. Compared with the aged group, the long-lived group had more naive CD4+ T cells, fewer expanded clones and increased TCR diversity, a pattern suggesting age selection. Estimates of total diversity from one million sequenced T cells were regarded as lower bounds and underestimates. Since profiling was done on bulk unsorted PBMCs, naive and antigen-experienced compartments could not be conclusively compared. Donor CMV infection status was unknown, potentially confounding age-related changes in expanded clonotypes. The percentage of naive T cells measured by flow cytometry correlated strongly with observed TCR beta diversity.

The TCR was taken from a woman aged 60-70 years in good health. The sequenced sample consisted of blood. The rearrangement joined TRBV19 to TRBJ2-1; the D gene cannot be resolved beyond TRBD1 or TRBD2, each matching 5 bases. The DNA sequence is given as TGTGCCAGTAGTACAGGGAGACAATACAATGAGCAGTTCTTC. It translates to CASSTGRQYNEQFF.